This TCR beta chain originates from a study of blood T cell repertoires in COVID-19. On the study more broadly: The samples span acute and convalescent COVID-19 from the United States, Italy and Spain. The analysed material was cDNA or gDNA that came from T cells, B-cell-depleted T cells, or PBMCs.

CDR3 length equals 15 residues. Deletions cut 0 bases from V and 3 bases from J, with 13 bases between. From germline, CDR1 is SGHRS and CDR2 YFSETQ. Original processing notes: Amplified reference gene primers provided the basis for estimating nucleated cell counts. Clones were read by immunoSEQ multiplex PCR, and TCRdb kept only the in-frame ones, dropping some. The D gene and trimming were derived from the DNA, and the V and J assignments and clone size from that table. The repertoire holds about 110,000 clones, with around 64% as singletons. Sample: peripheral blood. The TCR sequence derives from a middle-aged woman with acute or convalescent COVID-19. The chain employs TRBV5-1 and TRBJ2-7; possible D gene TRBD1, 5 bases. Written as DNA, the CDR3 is TGCGCCAGCAGCTTGGCCTGGCAGGGAAACTACGAGCAGTACTTC. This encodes CASSLAWQGNYEQYF.